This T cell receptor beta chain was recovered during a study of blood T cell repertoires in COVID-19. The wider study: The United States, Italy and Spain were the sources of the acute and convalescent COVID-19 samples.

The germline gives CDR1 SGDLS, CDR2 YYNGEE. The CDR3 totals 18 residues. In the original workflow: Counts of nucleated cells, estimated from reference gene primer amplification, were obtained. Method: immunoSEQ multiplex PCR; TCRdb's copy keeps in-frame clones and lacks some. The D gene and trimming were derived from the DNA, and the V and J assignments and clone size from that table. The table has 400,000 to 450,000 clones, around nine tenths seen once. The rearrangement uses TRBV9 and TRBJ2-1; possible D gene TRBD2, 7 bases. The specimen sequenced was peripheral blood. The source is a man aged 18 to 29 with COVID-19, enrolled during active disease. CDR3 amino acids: CAQLAVSPAGTGREEQFF. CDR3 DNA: TGTGCTCAGCTGGCGGTGAGTCCCGCGGGAACAGGGAGGGAGGAGCAGTTCTTC.